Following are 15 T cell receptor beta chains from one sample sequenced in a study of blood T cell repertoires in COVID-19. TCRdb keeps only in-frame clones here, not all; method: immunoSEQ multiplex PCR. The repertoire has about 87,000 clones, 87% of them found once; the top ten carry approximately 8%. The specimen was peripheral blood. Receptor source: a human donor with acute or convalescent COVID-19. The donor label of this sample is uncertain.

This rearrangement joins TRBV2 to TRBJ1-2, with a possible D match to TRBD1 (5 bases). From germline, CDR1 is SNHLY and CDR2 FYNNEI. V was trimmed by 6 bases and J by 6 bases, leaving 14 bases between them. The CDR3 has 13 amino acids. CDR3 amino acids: CASRGDSVNGYTF. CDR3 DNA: TGTGCCAGCAGAGGCGACAGCGTCAATGGCTACACCTTC.

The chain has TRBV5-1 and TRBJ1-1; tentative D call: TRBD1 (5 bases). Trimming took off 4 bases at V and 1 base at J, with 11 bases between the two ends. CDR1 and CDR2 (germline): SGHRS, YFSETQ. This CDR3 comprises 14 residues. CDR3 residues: CASSPRQKNTEAFF. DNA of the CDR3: TGCGCCAGCAGCCCTCGACAGAAGAACACTGAAGCTTTCTTT.

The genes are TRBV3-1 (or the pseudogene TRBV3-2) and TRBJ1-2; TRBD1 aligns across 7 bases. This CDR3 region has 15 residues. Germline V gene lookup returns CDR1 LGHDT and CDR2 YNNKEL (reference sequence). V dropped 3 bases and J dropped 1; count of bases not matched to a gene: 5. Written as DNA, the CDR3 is TGTGCCAGCAGCCACCCGAGACAGGGTAACTATGGCTACACCTTC. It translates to CASSHPRQGNYGYTF.

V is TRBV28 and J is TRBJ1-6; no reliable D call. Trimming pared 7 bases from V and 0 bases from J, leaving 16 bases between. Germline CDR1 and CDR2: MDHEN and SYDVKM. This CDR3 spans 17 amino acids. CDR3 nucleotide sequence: TGTGCCAGCAATCAGTACCCCCGAAGCTCCTATAATTCACCCCTCCACTTT. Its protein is CASNQYPRSSYNSPLHF.

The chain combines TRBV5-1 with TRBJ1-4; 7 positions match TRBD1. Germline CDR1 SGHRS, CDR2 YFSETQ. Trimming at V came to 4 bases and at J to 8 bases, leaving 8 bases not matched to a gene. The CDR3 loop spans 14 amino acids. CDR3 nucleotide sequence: TGCGCCAGCAGCGGAGGGGGCGCGGAGGAAAAACTGTTTTTT. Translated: CASSGGGAEEKLFF.

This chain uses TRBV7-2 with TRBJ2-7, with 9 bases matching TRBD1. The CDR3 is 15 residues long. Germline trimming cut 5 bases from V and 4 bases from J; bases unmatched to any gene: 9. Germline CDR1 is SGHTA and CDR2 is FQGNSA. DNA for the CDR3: TGTGCCAGCAGCCCTCAGACCGGGACAGGGTACGAGCAGTACTTC. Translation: CASSPQTGTGYEQYF.

CDR3 sequence reads: CASTIGGGLTEAFF. The CDR3 region has the DNA TGCGCCAGCACGATAGGCGGCGGGCTCACTGAAGCTTTCTTT. The chain has TRBV10-2 and TRBJ1-1; D unresolved. This CDR3 is built from 14 residues. V was shortened by 7 bases and J by 4 bases, with 16 bases between the two germline ends. The V gene's germline CDR1 is WSHSY and CDR2 SAAADI.

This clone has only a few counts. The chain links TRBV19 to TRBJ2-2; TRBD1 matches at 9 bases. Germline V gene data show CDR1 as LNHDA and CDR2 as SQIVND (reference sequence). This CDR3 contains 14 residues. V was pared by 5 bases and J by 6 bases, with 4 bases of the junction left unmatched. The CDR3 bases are TGTGCCAGTAGTTCACAGGGGGCAGCCGGGGAGCTGTTTTTT. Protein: CASSSQGAAGELFF.

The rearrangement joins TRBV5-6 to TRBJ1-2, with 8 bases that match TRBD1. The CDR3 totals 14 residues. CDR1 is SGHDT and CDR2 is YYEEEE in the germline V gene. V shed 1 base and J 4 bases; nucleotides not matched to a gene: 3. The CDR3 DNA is TGTGCCAGCAGCTTGAACAGGGGGGTCTATGGCTACACCTTC. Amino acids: CASSLNRGVYGYTF.

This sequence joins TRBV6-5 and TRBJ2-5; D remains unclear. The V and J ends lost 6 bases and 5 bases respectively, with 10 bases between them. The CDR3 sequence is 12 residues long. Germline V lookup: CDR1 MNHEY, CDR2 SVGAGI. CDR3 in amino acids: CASRNQAETQYF. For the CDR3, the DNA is TGTGCCAGCAGAAACCAAGCGGAGACCCAGTACTTC.

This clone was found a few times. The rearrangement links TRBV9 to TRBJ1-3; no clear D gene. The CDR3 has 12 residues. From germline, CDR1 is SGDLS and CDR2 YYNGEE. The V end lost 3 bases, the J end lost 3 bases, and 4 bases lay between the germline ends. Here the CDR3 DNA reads TGTGCCAGCAGCGGCGATGGAAACACCATATATTTT. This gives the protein CASSGDGNTIYF.

The CDR3 sequence: CASSPQSTSGPYNEQFF. CDR3 bases: TGTGCCAGTAGTCCGCAATCGACTAGCGGGCCTTACAATGAGCAGTTCTTC. The gene calls are TRBV19 and TRBJ2-1; 10 bases are shared with TRBD2. The ends lost 5 bases at V and 4 bases at J; junction bases unmatched: 11. The CDR3 contains 17 residues. CDR1 is LNHDA, CDR2 SQIVND, per germline (reference sequence).

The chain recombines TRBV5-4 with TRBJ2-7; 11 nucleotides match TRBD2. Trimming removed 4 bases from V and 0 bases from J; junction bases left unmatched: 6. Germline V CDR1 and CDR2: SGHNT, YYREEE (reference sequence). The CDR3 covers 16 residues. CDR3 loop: CASSPETSGASYEQYF. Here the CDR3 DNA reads TGTGCCAGCAGCCCGGAGACTAGCGGGGCCTCCTACGAGCAGTACTTC. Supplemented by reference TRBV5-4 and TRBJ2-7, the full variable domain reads ETGVTQSPTHLIKTRGQQVTLRCSSQSGHNTVSWYQQALGQGPQFIFQYYREEENGRGNFPPRFSGLQFPNYSSELNVNALELDDSALYLCASSPETSGASYEQYFGPGTRLTVT.

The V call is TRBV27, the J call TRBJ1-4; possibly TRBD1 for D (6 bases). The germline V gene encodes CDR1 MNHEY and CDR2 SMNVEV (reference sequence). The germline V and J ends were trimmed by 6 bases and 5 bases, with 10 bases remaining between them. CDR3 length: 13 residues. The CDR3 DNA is TGTGCCAGCAGGGGAGGGGGGAATGAAAAACTGTTTTTT. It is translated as CASRGGGNEKLFF.

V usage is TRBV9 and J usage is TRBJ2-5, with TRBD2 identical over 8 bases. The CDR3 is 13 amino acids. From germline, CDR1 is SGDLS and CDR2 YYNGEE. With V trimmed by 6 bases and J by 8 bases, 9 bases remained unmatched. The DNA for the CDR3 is TGTGCCAGCAACCCCGGGGGGGGATCCACCCAGTACTTC. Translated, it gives CASNPGGGSTQYF.